The next 11 T cell receptor beta chains were all read from a single sample in a study of patients and donors after allogeneic stem cell transplantation. TCRdb used MiXCR to reprocess the RT-PCR reads, holding one entry per CDR3 protein. Altogether 90,000 to 130,000 distinct CDR3 sequences are present, 35% being singletons, with the ten largest covering under 30%. Specimen: blood, either unsorted or a sorted T cell fraction (not recorded which). These receptors were obtained from a human donor who was either an allogeneic HSCT recipient or a stem cell or donor lymphocyte infusion donor (not recorded which). It is not recorded whose cells these are; they may come from a transplant donor.

The gene calls are TRBV6-2 or TRBV6-3 and TRBJ2-1; perhaps TRBD2 as D (5 bases). The V gene lost 10 bases and the J gene lost 3 bases, with 13 bases spanning the gap. The CDR3 contains 13 residues. Germline lookup yields CDR1 MNHEY and CDR2 SVGEGT. The CDR3 loop reads CATAAGNYNEQFF. The CDR3 bases are TGTGCCACGGCCGCGGGCAACTACAATGAGCAGTTCTTC.

The chain carries TRBV20-1 and TRBJ2-7, with TRBD1 as a possible D gene (5 bases). V shed 0 bases and J shed 3 bases, with 12 bases lying between them. Per the germline V gene, CDR1 is DFQATT and CDR2 is SNEGSKA (reference sequence). This CDR3 has 14 residues. CDR3 DNA sequence: TGCAGTGCTAGAGATGCTAGGGGATTCTACGAGCAGTACTTC. Its protein is CSARDARGFYEQYF.

This chain joins TRBV12-3 or TRBV12-4 and TRBJ1-5, with D unclear. V lost 0 bases and J 5 bases, leaving 17 bases between the germline ends. CDR3 length: 17 residues. CDR3: CASSLARTVGMHQPQHF. Written as DNA, the CDR3 is TGTGCCAGCAGTTTAGCGCGCACGGTCGGGATGCATCAGCCCCAGCATTTT.

In its sample, this clonotype was seen a few times. The chain links TRBV7-6 to TRBJ1-3, with D hard to call. The CDR3 extends over 15 amino acids. V lost 5 bases and J lost 4, with 15 bases in between. Germline V lookup: CDR1 SGHVS, CDR2 FNYEAQ. The CDR3 nucleotides read TGTGCCAGCAGCCCAAGCCGCCCTGAGGGAAACACCATATATTTT. It encodes CASSPSRPEGNTIYF.

The chain links TRBV29-1 to TRBJ2-3; a possible D gene is TRBD2 (7 bases). Germline V gives CDR1 SQVTM, CDR2 ANQGSEA. CDR3 size: 15 residues. V dropped 6 bases and J dropped 6 bases, with 22 bases sitting between them. The chain's CDR3 is CSVPLRGRAGDTQYF. For the CDR3, the DNA is TGCAGCGTACCCCTTAGGGGGAGGGCCGGGGATACGCAGTATTTT.

The chain joins TRBV12-3 or TRBV12-4 to TRBJ2-7; D is unresolved. The V end lost 5 bases, the J end lost 3 bases, and 5 bases lay between the germline ends. The CDR3 is made up of 11 amino acids. CDR3 residues: CASSPHYEQYF. The CDR3 DNA reads TGTGCCAGCAGTCCTCACTACGAGCAGTACTTC.

This chain joins TRBV12-3 or TRBV12-4 and TRBJ1-4, with 7 bases matching TRBD1. The V segment lost 6 bases and the J segment 12 bases; nucleotides outside the gene matches: 7. The CDR3 is 12 amino acids. CDR3 amino acids: CASSYRGEELFF. The CDR3 DNA follows: TGTGCCAGCAGCTACAGGGGAGAGGAACTGTTTTTT.

The V and J genes are TRBV20-1 and TRBJ1-1; 11 bases are shared with TRBD1. With 4 bases clipped from V and 0 bases from J, the junction kept 10 bases outside the gene matches. This CDR3 is 17 amino acids long. The V gene's germline CDR1 is DFQATT and CDR2 SNEGSKA (reference sequence). DNA of the CDR3: TGCAGTGCTAAAGGAATTGGACAGGGGGCAATGAACACTGAAGCTTTCTTT. This gives the protein CSAKGIGQGAMNTEAFF.

The genes are TRBV12-3 or TRBV12-4 and TRBJ2-1; D is unclear. The CDR3 consists of 18 residues. V was clipped by 5 bases and J by 0 bases, with 20 bases between them. CDR3 sequence reads: CASSLLANFLSSYNEQFF. CDR3 nucleotides: TGTGCCAGCAGTCTTCTGGCGAATTTTCTTAGCTCCTACAATGAGCAGTTCTTC.

The chain is built from TRBV5-1 and TRBJ2-7, with TRBD1 as a possible D gene (5 bases). The V end lost 0 bases, the J end lost 0 bases, and 10 bases lay between the germline ends. Germline-derived CDR1 and CDR2 are SGHRS and YFSETQ. This CDR3 region has 15 residues. CDR3 nucleotides: TGCGCCAGCAGCTTGGCTGCGACAGTCTCCTACGAGCAGTACTTC. Translated: CASSLAATVSYEQYF.

The chain recombines TRBV12-3 or TRBV12-4 with TRBJ2-6; no reliable D call. This CDR3 spans 18 amino acids. Trimming removed 2 bases at V and 0 bases at J, with 14 bases between. The DNA for the CDR3 is TGTGCCAGCAGTTTAAGCCCCAGGCCAGACTCTGGGGCCAACGTCCTGACTTTC. Protein: CASSLSPRPDSGANVLTF.